This T cell receptor (beta chain) was documented in a study of T cell responses to AZD1222 COVID-19 vaccine. The wider study: Both about-4-week and about-12-week second-dose recipients were combined.

This clone showed up just a few times. Its antigen is as yet unknown. TCRdb's table, derived via immunoSEQ multiplex PCR, lists solely in-frame clones and lacks some. The repertoire has about 100,000 clones, 65% to 90% of them found once; the top ten carry 5% to 6.5%. Trimming pared 7 bases from V and 3 bases from J, leaving 15 bases between. CDR3 length equals 14 residues. Germline V lookup: CDR1 MNHEY, CDR2 SMNVEV (reference sequence). Whole-study findings and limits: Increased Spike-specific TCR breadth and depth were observed after two AZD1222 doses. All repertoire sampling was performed exclusively after the peak T cell response. Females made up more of the donors, who were largely white British, and clonal diversity may have come out too low.

The source was peripheral blood, collected on day 0 of AZD1222 vaccination. The chain joins TRBV27 to TRBJ1-1, with unresolved D. The TCR comes from an adult in good health. CDR3 in amino acids: CASKSEGRYTEAFF. CDR3 in DNA: TGTGCCAGCAAGAGCGAAGGGAGGTACACTGAAGCTTTCTTT.